One sample yielded the 2 T cell receptor beta chains listed below, sequenced in a study of blood T cell repertoires in COVID-19. Libraries were prepared by immunoSEQ multiplex PCR; TCRdb keeps only in-frame clonotypes and omits some of them. The sample consists of 79,000 or so clones, 85% of them appearing once. The sample consisted of peripheral blood. These receptor sequences come from a man aged 55 to 69 with COVID-19, enrolled during active disease.

The table lists this clone with a few counts. The chain has TRBV3-1 (or the pseudogene TRBV3-2) and TRBJ2-7, with D hard to call. The CDR3 consists of 11 residues. Germline V CDR1 and CDR2: LGHDT, YNNKEL (reference sequence). V gave up 5 bases and J gave up 2 bases, with 4 bases separating them. The CDR3 loop is CASSSTYEQYF. DNA for the CDR3: TGTGCCAGCAGCTCCACCTACGAGCAGTACTTC.

The sample holds a few counts of this clone. The chain couples TRBV28 to TRBJ2-7; D remains ambiguous. Germline assignment: CDR1 MDHEN and CDR2 SYDVKM. This CDR3 region has 13 residues. V lost 6 bases and J 2 bases, leaving 11 bases between the germline ends. The CDR3 loop is CASRPDAAYEQYF. CDR3 bases: TGTGCCAGCAGACCCGACGCGGCCTACGAGCAGTACTTC.